This T cell receptor (beta chain) was retrieved from a study of cytomegalovirus exposure and HLA in healthy donors (dated by TCRdb to 2017 to 2019). Some background on the complete study: An earlier analysis of about 560 of the donors reported approximately 280 Gb of sequence data and 90 million to 120 million unique TCR beta sequences obtained from some 200 million T cells. An early release that covered more than 550 HLA-typed donors contained around 300 gigabases of sequencing data and about 93 million unique TCR sequences. Of the 398 genotyped donors, approximately 83% fell in the genetic ancestry cluster associated with self-reported Caucasian donors. The study aimed to test whether signatures of past pathogen exposure could be identified by cataloging public T cell receptors. Using immunosequencing, the study profiled T cell repertoires from about 620 subjects and related those repertoires to cytomegalovirus serostatus. Besides the first cohort of around 700 subjects, a separate validation cohort made up of 120 different subjects was used. The study combined high-throughput TCR immunosequencing, statistical association of individual TCRs with disease status, and machine learning to predict cytomegalovirus infection status. To study patterns of TCR occurrence, a later analysis re-analyzed previously published TCR beta repertoires from 666 donors and added high-resolution HLA genotyping. The later analysis used no new phenotypic data to find candidate immune exposures, relying instead on TCR beta sequences and their occurrence across donors. In an earlier analysis of about 590 of the donors, high-throughput TCR beta sequencing was used to judge whether each TCR beta V gene segment behaved as functional or pseudogenic. Donor age, sex, ethnicity and CMV serostatus were collected together with the repertoire data. A later genetic analysis used genome-wide SNP genotypes for about 55% of the 666 donors, treating that subset as a discovery cohort. All discovery cohort repertoires had been generated using a single sequencing platform. HLA typing included class I and class II loci at four-digit resolution. The number of typed donors differed by locus: about 629-640 for A, B, C, DRB1 and DQB1; about 520 for DQA1; some 610 for DPA1; and approximately 450 for DPB1. Because of strong linkage in the cohort, four to six DR-DQ haplotypes were treated as single units for association and clustering. On average, approximately 250,000 unique TCR beta nucleotide sequences were sequenced per donor among about 400 genotyped donors of the cohort, with roughly 18% of those sequences being non-productive. The paper as a whole reports these results and caveats: Assigning TCR associations to individual alleles was difficult when HLA alleles, especially DR and DQ, strongly co-occurred. A later analysis reported that several top co-occurrence clusters appeared linked to parvovirus B19, influenza, CMV and Epstein-Barr virus. Most CMV-associated TCR beta chains appeared to be HLA-restricted in a later analysis, and the HLA associations seemed to be driven largely by CMV exposure. While some public TCRs were present in many individuals, most TCR sequences turned up only very rarely across donors. For the cohort, immune exposure information was limited to CMV serostatus. Three of the identified cytomegalovirus-associated TCR beta chains were confirmed in vitro to be specific for cytomegalovirus antigens. The earlier analysis of 450 to 700 of the donors excluded roughly 17 rarely observed V segments, including chromosome 9 orphons, because counts were too low. Compared with equally common non-associated chains, HLA-associated TCR beta chains in a later analysis were more clonally expanded and had lower generation probabilities. The classifier was reported to diagnose cytomegalovirus status with high specificity and sensitivity in both the original cohort and the validation cohort. Because some donors lacked HLA typing at each locus, the association tests relied only on the typed subset. A total of fewer than 200 TCR beta chains were listed by the study as associated with cytomegalovirus. A further reported finding was that TCR beta sequences accurately predicted the HLA-A and HLA-B alleles for most subjects in the first cohort. According to a later genetic analysis, donors in an Asian-associated ancestry cluster had fewer N-insertions in productive TCRs than the approximately 650-donor mean. Linkage disequilibrium might explain the correlated functional status among segregating V segments, but an unknown experimental factor could not be excluded. A later analysis found that TCR association rates varied across HLA loci, with DRB1 alleles showing the most associated TCRs and HLA-C alleles the fewest. The 87-base-pair reads could not distinguish some IMGT-functional V segments, including TRBV6-2 and TRBV6-3, so those segments were excluded. A cluster of highly shared sequence variants was judged likely to represent a technical artifact of the sequencing pipeline. In a later analysis, over 15,000 TCR beta sequences were associated with specific HLA alleles at a false discovery rate of 0.05. The authors suggested that the approach could potentially be generalized to other disease states and immunological phenotypes. In a later genetic analysis, a missense DCLRE1C variant was associated with V-gene and J-gene trimming of TCR beta chains, and the association was replicated in an independent cohort. In this cohort, only TCR beta chains were sequenced, and detectable features were limited by the absence of alpha or paired-chain data. Sequencing depth was assumed to be roughly uniform across donors in the presence/absence analyses, though that assumption may not hold. Broadly in line with IMGT annotations, most TCR beta V segments showed up in productive rearrangements about 87% or about 30% of the time in an earlier analysis of approximately 600 of the donors.

About this clone: Its cognate antigen has yet to be identified. The sample holds no much larger clone one base away, and base qualities are not on file.

The V end loses 1 base and the J end loses 5 bases, and a stretch of 9 bases separates them. CDR1 and CDR2 are drawn from the germline V gene: SGHAT, FQNNGV. The CDR3 covers 13 residues, taking in both the cysteine and the phenylalanine. Only CDR3 DNA is held: 39 bases, read in frame from base 1. The cohort was made up of about 670 healthy bone marrow donors. At the time of sampling, all cohort members were nominally healthy, though unrecorded immune exposures were likely present. The donor tested CMV seronegative and was one of the 352 seronegative cohort members. Every donor gave a peripheral blood sample, and the peripheral blood mononuclear cells from that sample were used for TCR beta sequencing. Genomic DNA extraction from the blood cell samples was performed with the Qiagen DNeasy Blood Extraction Kit. The library was produced with the immunoSEQ multiplex PCR assay. For the multiplex PCR, a mixture combining 60 forward primers for TCR Vbeta segments and 13 reverse primers for TCR Jbeta segments was used. The CDR3 region of rearranged TCR beta genes was amplified from genomic DNA with a multiplex PCR assay. On the Illumina HiSeq System, the amplified TCR beta libraries were sequenced as 87-base-pair reads. The study's processing was this. Across the 500 to 750 repertoires, a later analysis counted tens of millions of unique TCR beta chains, roughly 11 million of which were shared by at least two donors. Raw reads were error-corrected and collapsed into unique sequences with a nearest-neighbor algorithm that merged closely related sequences to remove PCR and sequencing errors. CDR3 sequences were aligned to IMGT reference sequences to assign V, D and J gene segments. For a sequence to be retained, at least a six-nucleotide match to both a V gene segment and a J gene segment was required. Rearrangements were called productive when the CDR3 lacked stop codons and stayed in frame with V and J; all others were non-productive. Following IMGT convention, CDR3 was defined as the stretch from the second conserved V-encoded cysteine to the conserved J-encoded phenylalanine. The earlier analysis of 500 to 650 of the donors excluded any sequence lacking an unambiguous match to a single V gene segment. An earlier analysis of just under 600 of the donors called V segments functional above 56.7% productive rearrangements and segregating when the between-donor standard deviation exceeded 5%. A statistical classification framework was developed to diagnose cytomegalovirus status using the catalog of TCR beta chain sequences. V and J gene assignment, in a later analysis, came from comparing TCR nucleotide sequences with IMGT/GENE-DB human TR gene sequences. Using the TCRdist pipeline, a later analysis assigned CDR3 sequences along with most-parsimonious VDJ recombination scenarios. In a later analysis, each TCR beta chain was defined by its CDR3 amino acid sequence together with its V-gene family, and reads without a unique V-gene family were excluded. A later analysis removed roughly 590 highly shared, low-generation-probability nucleotide sequences to deal with suspected cross-contamination and a sequencing artifact. A later analysis calculated a clonal expansion index for each public chain from normalized within-repertoire ranks of inferred template counts. Generation probabilities in a later analysis came from a VDJ recombination model fitted to out-of-frame rearrangements, and those results were checked against IGoR. Hypergeometric tests were used in a later analysis to score TCR-TCR, TCR-HLA and TCR-CMV co-occurrence, with a repertoire-size bias correction applied to the TCR pairs. False discovery rates were estimated in a later analysis by permuting HLA or CMV assignments 20 times. In a later analysis, co-occurring TCRs were grouped using DBSCAN, with TCRdist sequence similarity added in when clustering inside HLA-allele-positive subsets. Co-occurrence clustering excluded repertoires with fewer than 30,000 or more than 120,000 public chains, plus five with anomalous nucleotide sharing. TCRdb limited this immuneACCESS table to in-frame rearrangements with V and J called. A share of clones is missing; checked studies link under half to unresolved V genes, and the rest is unexplained. Clonal size and the V and J genes are those of that table, whereas D and trimming came from the DNA. Within this sample are about 160,000 clones, with around 68% of them counted one time only. The ten largest clones add up to over 1.2% of the sample.

Recombination joined TRBV11-2 with TRBJ2-7, with the D gene call left open. This receptor was taken from a man aged 45-65 years in good health and CMV-seronegative. Sequencing input: PBMCs. The CDR3 protein is CASSLVLKNEQYF. The DNA sequence is as follows: TGTGCCAGCAGCTTAGTACTCAAAAACGAGCAGTACTTC.